This is a list of T cell receptor beta chains from one sample in a study of blood T cell repertoires in COVID-19. Assay used: immunoSEQ multiplex PCR; TCRdb lists only in-frame clones, some missing. The profile shows 50,000 or so clones, 77% of them singletons. The sequenced material came from peripheral blood. Receptor source: a human donor with active or convalescent COVID-19. The donor label of this sample is uncertain. The CDR3 runs from the conserved cysteine through the conserved F or W. The D gene is left open where the match is weak. Expanded clones are given a class, and other clones once, few, many or no size at all.

j_call: TRBJ2-1
clone_size: NA
v_call: TRBV2
d_call: NA
cdr3_nt: TGTGCCAGCAGTCGGACTTCCATGTCGAGGAATGAGCAGTTCTTC
cdr3_aa: CASSRTSMSRNEQFF

j_call: TRBJ2-2
clone_size: NA
v_call: TRBV10-3
d_call: TRBD2
cdr3_nt: TGTGCCATCAGCAAGGGACTAAACACCGGGGAGCTGTTTTTT
cdr3_aa: CAISKGLNTGELFF

j_call: TRBJ2-3
clone_size: NA
v_call: TRBV18
d_call: NA
cdr3_nt: TGTGCCAGCTCACCATCGGGACACGGGACAGATACGCAGTATTTT
cdr3_aa: CASSPSGHGTDTQYF

j_call: TRBJ1-2
clone_size: NA
v_call: TRBV2
d_call: TRBD1
cdr3_nt: TGTGCCAGCAGTTCTTGGACAGGGGTAGATGGCTACACCTTC
cdr3_aa: CASSSWTGVDGYTF

j_call: TRBJ1-4
clone_size: NA
v_call: TRBV7-9
d_call: NA
cdr3_nt: TGTGCCAGCAGCTTAACAGATGAAAAACTGTTTTTT
cdr3_aa: CASSLTDEKLFF

j_call: TRBJ2-7
clone_size: NA
v_call: TRBV4-1
d_call: NA
cdr3_nt: TGCGCCAGCAGCCAAGAGAGGGGGGGATCCTACGAGCAGTACTTC
cdr3_aa: CASSQERGGSYEQYF

j_call: TRBJ2-7
clone_size: NA
v_call: TRBV11-3
d_call: TRBD2
cdr3_nt: TGTGCCAGCAGCGTAGGGGCGGGAGTATGGTACGAGCAGTACTTC
cdr3_aa: CASSVGAGVWYEQYF

j_call: TRBJ1-4
clone_size: NA
v_call: TRBV5-6
d_call: NA
cdr3_nt: TGTGCCAGCAGCACCGGGGGGCGGGGAAATGAAAAACTGTTTTTT
cdr3_aa: CASSTGGRGNEKLFF

j_call: TRBJ1-5
clone_size: NA
v_call: TRBV27
d_call: TRBD1
cdr3_nt: TGTGCCAGCAGTTCCAGAGACAGGGATCGGCCCGTCCATCAGCCCCAGCATTTT
cdr3_aa: CASSSRDRDRPVHQPQHF

j_call: TRBJ1-1
clone_size: NA
v_call: TRBV10-2
d_call: NA
cdr3_nt: TGCGCCAGTTGTAGGGGCTCGGGCACTGAAGCTTTCTTT
cdr3_aa: CASCRGSGTEAFF

j_call: TRBJ2-5
clone_size: NA
v_call: TRBV5-1
d_call: NA
cdr3_nt: TGCGCCAGCAGTGCGGGTGAAGCCCAAGAGACCCAGTACTTC
cdr3_aa: CASSAGEAQETQYF

j_call: TRBJ1-3
clone_size: few
v_call: TRBV7-6
d_call: NA
cdr3_nt: TGTGCCAGCAGCTTAGAGGTCGGGGACTTCTCTGGAAACACCATATATTTT
cdr3_aa: CASSLEVGDFSGNTIYF

j_call: TRBJ1-6
clone_size: NA
v_call: TRBV27
d_call: TRBD1
cdr3_nt: TGTGCCAGCAGTGGGTGGACAGGGGAGGCTAATTCACCCCTCCACTTT
cdr3_aa: CASSGWTGEANSPLHF

j_call: TRBJ2-1
clone_size: once
v_call: TRBV10-3
d_call: TRBD2
cdr3_nt: TGTGCCATCAGGCGCCTAGCGGACAATGAGCAGTTCTTC
cdr3_aa: CAIRRLADNEQFF

j_call: TRBJ2-3
clone_size: NA
v_call: TRBV3-1/TRBV3-2
d_call: TRBD2
cdr3_nt: TGTGCCAGCAGCCAAGAATCCCTAGCGGGAGGGCTCGCAGATACGCAGTATTTT
cdr3_aa: CASSQESLAGGLADTQYF

j_call: TRBJ1-5
clone_size: NA
v_call: TRBV4-1
d_call: TRBD1
cdr3_nt: TGCGCCAGCAGCCAAGTCGGACAGGGGCGCAATCAGCCCCAGCATTTT
cdr3_aa: CASSQVGQGRNQPQHF

j_call: TRBJ2-1
clone_size: NA
v_call: TRBV20-1
d_call: NA
cdr3_nt: TGCAGTGCTAACCTAGGTGAGCAGTTCTTC
cdr3_aa: CSANLGEQFF

j_call: TRBJ1-1
clone_size: few
v_call: TRBV6-4
d_call: NA
cdr3_nt: TGTGCCAGCAGTGACTCGAATCGGGGGACTGAAGCTTTCTTT
cdr3_aa: CASSDSNRGTEAFF

j_call: TRBJ1-2
clone_size: NA
v_call: TRBV2
d_call: NA
cdr3_nt: TGTGCCAGCAACCCTAGGGGCTATGGCTACACCTTC
cdr3_aa: CASNPRGYGYTF

j_call: TRBJ2-7
clone_size: NA
v_call: TRBV5-5
d_call: NA
cdr3_nt: TGTGCCAGCAACTCTGGGGGCCCCTACGAGCAGTACTTC
cdr3_aa: CASNSGGPYEQYF

j_call: TRBJ2-2
clone_size: NA
v_call: TRBV2
d_call: NA
cdr3_nt: TGTGCCAGCAGTGTGGACAGCCTGAACACCGGGGAGCTGTTTTTT
cdr3_aa: CASSVDSLNTGELFF

j_call: TRBJ2-7
clone_size: NA
v_call: TRBV6-5
d_call: TRBD2
cdr3_nt: TGTGCCAGCAGCCAAACTAGCGGGAGGGCCTACGAGCAGTACTTC
cdr3_aa: CASSQTSGRAYEQYF

j_call: TRBJ2-2
clone_size: few
v_call: TRBV7-9
d_call: TRBD2
cdr3_nt: TGTGCCAGCAGCCAAGCCGGGACTAGCGGGAAATGGTTTTTT
cdr3_aa: CASSQAGTSGKWFF

j_call: TRBJ2-7
clone_size: NA
v_call: TRBV7-9
d_call: NA
cdr3_nt: TGTGCCAGCAGCCCTATGACTGTCTACGAGCAGTACTTC
cdr3_aa: CASSPMTVYEQYF

j_call: TRBJ1-2
clone_size: once
v_call: TRBV6-5
d_call: TRBD1
cdr3_nt: TGTGCCAGCAGCGGGGACAGGGGAAATGGCTACACCTTC
cdr3_aa: CASSGDRGNGYTF

j_call: TRBJ1-1
clone_size: once
v_call: TRBV27
d_call: TRBD1
cdr3_nt: TGTGCCAGCAGGCCAGACAGGGCTCCAATGAACACTGAAGCTTTCTTT
cdr3_aa: CASRPDRAPMNTEAFF

j_call: TRBJ2-2
clone_size: NA
v_call: TRBV4-3
d_call: TRBD2
cdr3_nt: TGCGCCAGCAGCCAAGAAACCCGTTTAGCGGGAGTGTCCACCGGGGAGCTGTTTTTT
cdr3_aa: CASSQETRLAGVSTGELFF

j_call: TRBJ1-5
clone_size: NA
v_call: TRBV30
d_call: NA
cdr3_nt: TGTGCCTGGAGTTTCACAGGGAGTCAGCCCCAGCATTTT
cdr3_aa: CAWSFTGSQPQHF

j_call: TRBJ1-1
clone_size: NA
v_call: TRBV6-5
d_call: NA
cdr3_nt: TGTGCCAGCAGTTACCGGTTGGAAGCTTTCTTT
cdr3_aa: CASSYRLEAFF

j_call: TRBJ1-5
clone_size: NA
v_call: TRBV19
d_call: TRBD1
cdr3_nt: TGTGCCAGTAGTAAAGACAGGGGCTCTAATCAGCCCCAGCATTTT
cdr3_aa: CASSKDRGSNQPQHF

j_call: TRBJ2-7
clone_size: few
v_call: TRBV7-2
d_call: NA
cdr3_nt: TGTGCCAGCAGCTTTGCTTGGAGGGGGCCCCCCTACGAGCAGTACTTC
cdr3_aa: CASSFAWRGPPYEQYF

j_call: TRBJ2-1
clone_size: NA
v_call: TRBV7-8
d_call: TRBD2
cdr3_nt: TGTGCCAGCAGCTACGGGACTAGCGGGACGAGCTCCTACAATGAGCAGTTCTTC
cdr3_aa: CASSYGTSGTSSYNEQFF

j_call: TRBJ2-5
clone_size: NA
v_call: TRBV6-1
d_call: NA
cdr3_nt: TGTGCCAGCAGTGAAGTGGAGGGTTGGGGGACCCAGTACTTC
cdr3_aa: CASSEVEGWGTQYF

j_call: TRBJ2-7
clone_size: NA
v_call: TRBV4-3
d_call: TRBD1
cdr3_nt: TGCGCCAGCAGATACCGGGACAGGGGCATTTACGAGCAGTACTTC
cdr3_aa: CASRYRDRGIYEQYF